This TCR beta chain was obtained from a study of blood T cell repertoires in COVID-19 (dated by TCRdb to about 2020). General notes on the study: Samples covering the acute and convalescent phases of COVID-19 were provided by collaborators in the United States, Italy and Spain. The repertoires were released in a freely available public database intended as a resource for research on the immune response to SARS-CoV-2. The dataset comprised deeply sampled blood TCRbeta repertoires from subjects exposed to, actively infected with, or recovered from COVID-19. A de-identified subject ID, COVID-19 status, age in years and sex were almost always included in the sample metadata. Samples came from the ongoing ImmuneRACE study (first 160 participants) plus 1,254 subjects from 6 global collaborators. The material from the prospective study consisted of cDNA or gDNA derived from T cells, B-cell-depleted T cells, or PBMCs. Where available, HLA class I and class II types were obtained from metadata supplied by the sample provider rather than from assay-based typing. The research as a whole found: Clinical and demographic metadata were provided uncurated, with the amount varying by source and participant.

TCRbeta CDR3 regions were amplified from genomic DNA by means of the immunoSEQ Assay, a bias-controlled multiplex PCR. As for the original processing: The number of nucleated cells in each sample was estimated by amplification of reference gene primers within the assay. To quantify the absolute abundance of each unique TCRbeta CDR3 rearrangement, sequence reads were collapsed and filtered. For each sample, productive Simpson clonality was calculated as the square root of Simpson's diversity index across productive rearrangements. The table comes from immuneACCESS by way of TCRdb, which keeps in-frame sequences with V and J called. Part of the clones is missing from these tables; in studies checked, under half for an unresolved V gene and the rest for unknown reasons. V and J calls and clone size follow that table, whereas D and trimming were derived from the DNA. The sample includes over 80,000 clones, with approximately 90% observed a single time. The ten biggest clones cover under 9.5% of the sample.

From cysteine to phenylalanine, the CDR3 is 15 amino acids long. Of the read, only the CDR3 DNA is kept; its 45 bases are in frame from base 1. CDR1 is given as KGHSH and CDR2 as LQKENI, both from the germline V gene. V and J are trimmed by 6 bases and 4 bases, and the gene matches miss 10 bases of the junction. Each collaborating institution followed its own protocols to collect whole blood in K2EDTA tubes. Collaborator samples were shipped for TCRbeta analysis as frozen whole blood, isolated PBMCs, or DNA extracted from either sample type. About this clone itself: No cognate antigen has been identified for it. No quality values exist for individual bases; no much larger clone is one base distant.

Sequencing was carried out using peripheral blood. The chain is encoded by TRBV18 joined to TRBJ1-1; 8 nucleotides in the junction match TRBD1. The sequence came from a man aged 50 or older with acute or convalescent COVID-19. The nucleotides are TGTGCCAGCTCGGTGGACAGGGCGGCAGGCACTGAAGCTTTCTTT. It codes for CASSVDRAAGTEAFF.